What follows are 5 T cell receptor beta chains derived from one specimen sequenced in a study of T cell responses to AZD1222 COVID-19 vaccine. Only in-frame clones appear in the TCRdb table, and some are missing; sequencing was by immunoSEQ multiplex PCR. The profile covers 150,000 to 200,000 clones, with approximately 92% appearing a single time and over 1.5% taken by the ten largest. Sequenced here: peripheral blood, sampled on day 0 of AZD1222 vaccination. These receptors came from an adult in good health.

This clone was seen a few times. The chain links TRBV21-1 to TRBJ1-2; TRBD1 is the table's D call, not checked against the DNA. TRBV21-1 represents a pseudogene. The CDR3 spans 13 residues. CDR3: CAMLTGSSYGYTF. The CDR3 DNA follows: TGTGCCATGTTGACAGGGTCGTCATATGGCTACACCTTC.

The rearrangement links TRBV27 to TRBJ1-6; 7 nucleotides line up with TRBD1. Germline V gene lookup returns CDR1 MNHEY and CDR2 SMNVEV (reference sequence). CDR3 length: 18 residues. V shed 5 bases, J shed 4 bases, and the junction held 14 bases outside the gene matches. The CDR3 region is CASSPTRARDSYNSPLHF. The CDR3 region has the DNA TGTGCCAGCAGTCCCACGCGGGCGAGGGACAGTTATAATTCACCCCTCCACTTT.

The chain recombines TRBV7-2 with TRBJ1-2, with TRBD1 as a possible D gene (6 bases). The V gene lost 1 base and the J gene lost 0 bases, with 9 bases spanning the gap. CDR1 and CDR2 (germline): SGHTA, FQGNSA. CDR3 length: 15 residues. CDR3 loop: CASSLGEGANYGYTF. CDR3 nucleotide sequence: TGTGCCAGCAGCTTAGGGGAGGGGGCTAACTATGGCTACACCTTC.

The CDR3 DNA is TGTGCCAGCAGCCACCTCGGGAGAAGGAATGAGCAGTTCTTC. This sequence encodes CASSHLGRRNEQFF. The rearrangement uses TRBV7-3 and TRBJ2-1; a weak D match, TRBD2 (6 bases). Germline V gene lookup returns CDR1 SGHTA and CDR2 FQGTGA. Trimming stripped 5 bases from V and 7 bases from J, with 15 bases between. CDR3 size: 14 residues.

CDR3 region: CSVAKGNKNTEAFF. The CDR3 nucleotides are TGCAGCGTTGCGAAGGGAAACAAGAACACTGAAGCTTTCTTT. The rearrangement uses TRBV29-1 and TRBJ1-1; D remains unclear. The CDR3 consists of 14 residues. Trimming left V 4 bases short and J 1 base short, with 13 bases between. Germline loops: CDR1 SQVTM, CDR2 ANQGSEA.